These 26 T cell receptor beta chains share one sample of origin, sequenced in a study of CD8+ T cells in alopecia areata. After isolation, RNA underwent reverse transcription to generate cDNA as the sequencing template. This table comes from immunoSEQ multiplex PCR, and its TCRdb copy is limited to in-frame clones, with some not included. The sample consists of about 190,000 clones, roughly 60% of them appearing once. The treatment here: oral pan-JAK inhibitor, 5-10 mg twice daily. This sample comprised CD4+ T cells sorted from blood, obtained at week 49, from a patient treated with tofacitinib. The origin of the receptors is a human donor with alopecia areata.

This sequence joins TRBV7-9 and TRBJ2-7; D may be TRBD2 (5 bases). The CDR3 contains 13 residues. The V end was cut by 7 bases, the J end by 3 bases, with 13 bases between. Looked up from germline, CDR1 is SEHNR and CDR2 is FQNEAQ (reference sequence). The CDR3 region is CASTSGTDYEQYF. In nucleotides, the CDR3 is TGTGCCAGCACCTCGGGAACGGACTACGAGCAGTACTTC.

This chain links TRBV7-2 with TRBJ2-1, with D perhaps assigned TRBD1 or TRBD2 (5 bases each). Trimming left V 9 bases short and J 3 bases short, with 12 bases between. The germline gives CDR1 SGHTA, CDR2 FQGNSA. The CDR3 loop spans 13 amino acids. The CDR3 coding sequence is TGTGCCAGTGGGGACCGAAACTACAATGAGCAGTTCTTC. The encoded protein is CASGDRNYNEQFF.

The chain carries TRBV6-5 and TRBJ2-1, with 8 bases lining up with TRBD1. CDR1 and CDR2 from the germline V gene are MNHEY and SVGAGI. This CDR3 has 15 amino acids. V gave up 6 bases and J gave up 9 bases; unmatched junction bases: 13. Here the CDR3 DNA reads TGTGCCAGCAGACAACAGGGGGGCCAAAGTGGTGAGCAGTTCTTC. Amino acid sequence: CASRQQGGQSGEQFF.

The chain uses TRBV5-1 and TRBJ2-1, with D possibly matching TRBD2 (6 bases). There are 15 residues in the CDR3. Trimming cost V 2 bases and J 4 bases, with 13 bases left between them. The germline CDR1 and CDR2 sequences are SGHRS and YFSETQ. The CDR3 DNA reads TGCGCCAGCAGCTTCGGCGGGGTCGAGTACAATGAGCAGTTCTTC. This sequence encodes CASSFGGVEYNEQFF.

The V and J genes are TRBV7-9 and TRBJ2-3; D is ambiguous. Germline assignment: CDR1 SEHNR and CDR2 FQNEAQ (reference sequence). CDR3 length equals 11 residues. Trimming removed 8 bases from V and 4 bases from J, with 7 bases in between. The CDR3 DNA is TGTGCCAGCTCTAAGGCAGATACGCAGTATTTT. Protein product: CASSKADTQYF.

This clone was picked up one time. The chain combines TRBV11-3 with TRBJ2-7; D may be TRBD1 (6 bases). The length of the CDR3 is 14 residues. The germline V gene encodes CDR1 SGHNT and CDR2 YENEEA. Between the trimmed V and J ends, which lost 6 bases and 5 bases, there was a span of 17 bases. The CDR3 bases are TGTGCCAGCAGTTCCGACAGGATAGGAAACGAGCAGTACTTC. Protein: CASSSDRIGNEQYF.

The chain couples TRBV4-3 to TRBJ1-1; TRBD1 matches at 11 bases. V was pared by 3 bases and J by 1 base, with 7 bases of the junction left unmatched. The CDR3 spans 17 residues. CDR1 and CDR2 from the germline V gene are LGHNA and YSLEER. The CDR3 here is CASSHRGQGARNTEAFF. The DNA for the CDR3 is TGCGCCAGCAGCCATCGTGGACAGGGGGCGAGGAACACTGAAGCTTTCTTT.

This chain links TRBV5-1 with TRBJ2-2; D unclear. The V end was cut by 2 bases, the J end by 0 bases, with 8 bases between. Per the germline V gene, CDR1 is SGHRS and CDR2 is YFSETQ. CDR3 length: 15 residues. CDR3 sequence: CASSLRTSNTGELFF. CDR3 coding DNA: TGCGCCAGCAGCTTAAGAACTTCGAACACCGGGGAGCTGTTTTTT. Drawing the rest from reference TRBV5-1 and TRBJ2-2, the complete variable domain is KAGVTQTPRYLIKTRGQQVTLSCSPISGHRSVSWYQQTPGQGLQFLFEYFSETQRNKGNFPGRFSGRQFSNSRSEMNVSTLELGDSALYLCASSLRTSNTGELFFGEGSRLTVL.

The chain couples TRBV30 to TRBJ2-7; D gene unclear. The CDR3 covers 12 residues. Germline V lookup: CDR1 GTSNPN, CDR2 SVGIG (reference sequence). V was pared by 0 bases and J by 2 bases, with 5 bases between. CDR3 protein: CAWSVSPYEQYF. The CDR3 region has the DNA TGTGCCTGGAGTGTAAGTCCCTACGAGCAGTACTTC.

This clone was seen only a few times. This chain connects TRBV27 to TRBJ1-2; a weak D match, TRBD1 (5 bases). CDR3 size: 11 residues. Trimming left V 4 bases short and J 10 bases short, with 10 bases between. Germline CDR1 reads MNHEY; CDR2 reads SMNVEV (reference sequence). The CDR3, as DNA: TGTGCCAGCAGTTCGGGACCCCACTACACCTTC. Translated: CASSSGPHYTF.

V is TRBV29-1 and J is TRBJ1-2; 7 nucleotides line up with TRBD1. The CDR3 runs to 13 residues. V lost 3 bases, J lost 8 bases, and 9 bases stayed unmatched. Looked up from germline, CDR1 is SQVTM and CDR2 is ANQGSEA. The CDR3 nucleotides read TGCAGCGTTGACCTGGGACAGCGAAGAGGCTACACCTTC. Translated: CSVDLGQRRGYTF.

In DNA, the CDR3 is TGCGCCAGCAGCTTTCAGGCGGAGGAGACCCAGTACTTC. The encoded protein is CASSFQAEETQYF. The V gene is TRBV5-1, the J gene TRBJ2-5; D not resolved. Germline V gives CDR1 SGHRS, CDR2 YFSETQ. Trimming cost V 2 bases and J 5 bases, with 10 bases left between them. The CDR3 is 13 residues long.

The J gene is TRBJ2-7, the V gene TRBV7-9; D call uncertain. The CDR3 sequence is 13 residues long. Germline loops: CDR1 SEHNR, CDR2 FQNEAQ (reference sequence). Trimming took off 1 base at V and 6 bases at J, with 10 bases between the two ends. This chain's CDR3 is CASSLGVSGEQYF. The CDR3 DNA is TGTGCCAGCAGCTTAGGGGTATCGGGCGAGCAGTACTTC.

This clone was seen more than once but under ten times. The chain employs TRBV7-2 and TRBJ2-7; 7 bases align to TRBD2. Germline V gene lookup returns CDR1 SGHTA and CDR2 FQGNSA. The J segment lost 3 bases and the V segment lost 5 bases, leaving 13 bases of the junction unmatched. There are 16 residues in the CDR3. CDR3 sequence: CASSRPRGVTGYEQYF. The CDR3 region has the DNA TGTGCCAGCAGCAGACCCCGGGGGGTCACAGGCTACGAGCAGTACTTC.

The V call is TRBV11-2, the J call TRBJ1-2, with 9 bases that match TRBD1. V lost 5 bases and J lost 6; bases outside the gene matches: 7. Germline CDR1 reads SGHAT; CDR2 reads FQNNGV. This CDR3 has 14 residues. CDR3 nucleotide sequence: TGTGCCAGCAGCCTCGGACAGGGGAGGGATGGCTACACCTTC. Amino acid sequence: CASSLGQGRDGYTF.

The chain is built from TRBV4-3 and TRBJ2-5; 11 bases map to TRBD2. J lost 1 base, V lost 1 base, and 5 bases had no gene match. Germline CDR1 and CDR2: LGHNA and YSLEER. CDR3 length: 17 residues. The CDR3 DNA follows: TGCGCCAGCAGCCAAGGGGCTAGCGGGGGGATCCAAGAGACCCAGTACTTC. This codes for CASSQGASGGIQETQYF.

CDR3 loop: CASSGKFGLMTGELFF. The CDR3 DNA is TGCGCCAGCAGCGGAAAATTTGGACTTATGACCGGGGAGCTGTTTTTT. The chain combines TRBV4-1 with TRBJ2-2, with a possible D match to TRBD2 (5 bases). The CDR3 is made up of 16 amino acids. Germline V gene data show CDR1 as MGHRA and CDR2 as YSYEKL. The V end lost 5 bases, the J end lost 5 bases, and 18 bases lay between the germline ends.

The gene calls are TRBV18 and TRBJ1-1; no clear D gene. V lost 3 bases and J lost 0, with 5 bases in between. Germline V CDR1 and CDR2: KGHSH, LQKENI. The CDR3 runs 13 residues. CDR3 sequence reads: CASSPSVNTEAFF. CDR3 coding DNA: TGTGCCAGCTCACCCTCCGTGAACACTGAAGCTTTCTTT.

This rearrangement joins TRBV4-3 to TRBJ2-5; 9 bases align to TRBD2. Germline V gene data show CDR1 as LGHNA and CDR2 as YSLEER. This CDR3 has 14 amino acids. Trimming cost V 2 bases and J 5 bases; bases outside gene matches: 3. CDR3 sequence: CASSQTGTSETQYF. The DNA for the CDR3 is TGCGCCAGCAGCCAAACCGGGACTAGCGAGACCCAGTACTTC.

This clone was observed a single time. The CDR3 DNA reads TGCGCCAGCAGCCAAGACAATTACCCAGCCGGGACAGGGGGCTCCATACAGCAGTTCTTC. It yields the protein CASSQDNYPAGTGGSIQQFF. This rearrangement joins TRBV4-3 to TRBJ2-1; 12 bases are a match to TRBD1. CDR3 length: 20 residues. Per the germline V gene, CDR1 is LGHNA and CDR2 is YSLEER. Germline trimming cut 0 bases from V and 11 bases from J; bases unmatched to any gene: 20.

This clone has just a few counts. The chain uses TRBV29-1 and TRBJ2-2, with D perhaps matching TRBD2 (5 bases). Trimming pared 6 bases from V and 3 bases from J, leaving 17 bases between. CDR1 and CDR2 (germline): SQVTM, ANQGSEA. The CDR3 is 15 residues long. In DNA form, the CDR3 reads TGCAGCGTCCGAACGGGGATTGCGCACACCGGGGAGCTGTTTTTT. This encodes CSVRTGIAHTGELFF.

The gene calls are TRBV9 and TRBJ1-6, with 7 bases aligning to TRBD1. CDR1 and CDR2 from the germline V gene are SGDLS and YYNGEE. The length of the CDR3 is 17 residues. Trimming took 4 bases from V and 7 from J; bases not matched to a gene: 14. The CDR3: CASSSPSGTDYNSPLHF. The CDR3 nucleotides are TGTGCCAGCAGCTCACCGTCCGGGACAGATTACAATTCACCCCTCCACTTT.

The genes are TRBV29-1 and TRBJ1-2; tentatively, D is TRBD1 (5 bases). Germline-derived CDR1 and CDR2 are SQVTM and ANQGSEA. The V and J ends lost 0 bases and 4 bases respectively, with 12 bases between them. There are 14 residues in the CDR3. The CDR3 DNA sequence: TGCAGCGTTGAAGAGGCAGGGAGATCCTATGGCTACACCTTC. Its protein product is CSVEEAGRSYGYTF.

The chain links TRBV7-3 to TRBJ2-2, with D perhaps TRBD1 (6 bases). CDR3 length equals 13 residues. In germline, CDR1 is SGHTA, CDR2 FQGTGA. Trimming took 5 bases from V and 7 from J, leaving 11 bases between them. CDR3 protein: CASSLGTIGELFF. CDR3 DNA sequence: TGTGCCAGCAGCCTCGGGACAATCGGGGAGCTGTTTTTT.

The chain employs TRBV30 and TRBJ2-2; D remains ambiguous. Trimming removed 1 base from V and 7 bases from J, with 4 bases in between. From germline, CDR1 is GTSNPN and CDR2 SVGIG (reference sequence). CDR3 length: 11 amino acids. The CDR3, as DNA: TGTGCCTGGAGTGCCGACGGGGAGCTGTTTTTT. Amino acid sequence: CAWSADGELFF. Full variable domain (missing parts from reference TRBV30 and TRBJ2-2): SQTIHQWPATLVQPVGSPLSLECTVEGTSNPNLYWYRQAAGRGLQLLFYSVGIGQISSEVPQNLSASRPQDRQFILSSKKLLLSDSGFYLCAWSADGELFFGEGSRLTVL.

This clone appeared a single time. J is TRBJ1-2 and V is TRBV28; maybe TRBD1 (6 bases). Germline V gene sequence: CDR1 MDHEN, CDR2 SYDVKM. V was clipped by 7 bases and J by 6 bases, with 18 bases between them. The CDR3 is 14 amino acids. The CDR3 region is CASIGGGAKDGYTF. The CDR3 nucleotides are TGTGCCAGCATCGGGGGCGGGGCGAAGGATGGCTACACCTTC.